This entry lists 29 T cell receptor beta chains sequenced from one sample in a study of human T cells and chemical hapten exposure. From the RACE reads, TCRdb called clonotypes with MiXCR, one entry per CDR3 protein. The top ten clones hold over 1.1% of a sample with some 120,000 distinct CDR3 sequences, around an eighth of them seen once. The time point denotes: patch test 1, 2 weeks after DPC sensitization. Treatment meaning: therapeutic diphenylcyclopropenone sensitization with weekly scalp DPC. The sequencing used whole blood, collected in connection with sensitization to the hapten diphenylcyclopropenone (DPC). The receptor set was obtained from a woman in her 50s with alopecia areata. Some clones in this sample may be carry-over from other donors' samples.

The CDR3 here is CASSPYHLQGDTQYF. The CDR3 nucleotides are TGTGCCAGCAGCCCTTACCACCTTCAGGGAGATACGCAGTATTTT. The rearrangement joins TRBV14 to TRBJ2-3; possibly TRBD1 for D (5 bases). Germline loops: CDR1 SGHDN, CDR2 FVKESK. The V end was cut by 4 bases, the J end by 5 bases, with 16 bases between. The CDR3 is 15 residues long.

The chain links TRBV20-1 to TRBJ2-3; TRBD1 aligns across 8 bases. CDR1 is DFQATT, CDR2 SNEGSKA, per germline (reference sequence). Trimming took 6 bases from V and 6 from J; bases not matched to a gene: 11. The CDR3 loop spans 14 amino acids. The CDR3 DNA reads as TGCAGTGCCCCATGGCAGGGGGCCTCGGATACGCAGTATTTT. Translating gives CSAPWQGASDTQYF.

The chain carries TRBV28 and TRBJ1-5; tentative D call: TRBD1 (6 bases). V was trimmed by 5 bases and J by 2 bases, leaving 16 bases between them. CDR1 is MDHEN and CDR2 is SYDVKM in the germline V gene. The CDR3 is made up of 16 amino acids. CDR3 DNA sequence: TGTGCCAGCAGTGAAATCAGGGCAGGGGGCAATCAGCCCCAGCATTTT. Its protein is CASSEIRAGGNQPQHF.

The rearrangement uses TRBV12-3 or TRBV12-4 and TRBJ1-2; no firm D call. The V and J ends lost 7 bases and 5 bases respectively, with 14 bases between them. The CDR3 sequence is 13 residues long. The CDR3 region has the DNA TGTGCCAGCACCGGCCTGGGAGTTTATGGCTACACCTTC. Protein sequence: CASTGLGVYGYTF.

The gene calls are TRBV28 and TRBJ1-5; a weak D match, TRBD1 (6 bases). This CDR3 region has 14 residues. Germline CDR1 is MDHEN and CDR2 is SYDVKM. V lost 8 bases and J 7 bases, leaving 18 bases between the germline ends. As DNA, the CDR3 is TGTGCCAGCGGGATCCAGGGGCTGGCGCAGCCCCAGCATTTT. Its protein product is CASGIQGLAQPQHF.

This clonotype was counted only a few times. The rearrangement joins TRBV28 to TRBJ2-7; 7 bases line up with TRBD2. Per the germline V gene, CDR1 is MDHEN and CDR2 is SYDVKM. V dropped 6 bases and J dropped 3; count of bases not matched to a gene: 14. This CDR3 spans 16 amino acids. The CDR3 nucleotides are TGTGCCAGCAGCCCCTTGGGGAGGGGCGTCAACTACGAGCAGTACTTC. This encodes CASSPLGRGVNYEQYF.

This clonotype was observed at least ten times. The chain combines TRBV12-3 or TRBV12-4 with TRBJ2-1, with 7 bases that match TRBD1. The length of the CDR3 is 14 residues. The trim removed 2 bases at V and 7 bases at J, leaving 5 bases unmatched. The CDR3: CASSLRGRGNEQFF. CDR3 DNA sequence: TGTGCCAGCAGTTTAAGGGGGCGCGGTAATGAGCAGTTCTTC.

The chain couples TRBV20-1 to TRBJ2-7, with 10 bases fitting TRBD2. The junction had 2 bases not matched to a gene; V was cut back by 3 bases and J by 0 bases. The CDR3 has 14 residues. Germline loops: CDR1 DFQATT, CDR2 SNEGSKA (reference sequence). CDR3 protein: CSASWTSGSYEQYF. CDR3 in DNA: TGCAGTGCTAGTTGGACTAGCGGCTCCTACGAGCAGTACTTC.

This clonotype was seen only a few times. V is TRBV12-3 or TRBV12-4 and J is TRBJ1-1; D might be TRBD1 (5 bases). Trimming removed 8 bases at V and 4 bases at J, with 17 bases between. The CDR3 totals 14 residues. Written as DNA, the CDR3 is TGTGCCAGCCGTCGCCGGGACGGAACCACTGAAGCTTTCTTT. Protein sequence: CASRRRDGTTEAFF.

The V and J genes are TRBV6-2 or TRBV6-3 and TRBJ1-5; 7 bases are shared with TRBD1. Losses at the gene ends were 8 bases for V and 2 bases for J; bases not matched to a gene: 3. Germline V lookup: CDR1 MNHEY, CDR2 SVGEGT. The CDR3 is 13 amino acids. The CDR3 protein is CASRQGGNQPQHF. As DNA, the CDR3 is TGTGCCAGCCGACAGGGAGGCAATCAGCCCCAGCATTTT.

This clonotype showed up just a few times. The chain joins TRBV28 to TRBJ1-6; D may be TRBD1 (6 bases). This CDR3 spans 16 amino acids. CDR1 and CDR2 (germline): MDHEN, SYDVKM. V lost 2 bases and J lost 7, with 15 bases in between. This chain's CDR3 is CASSLDRRRQNSPLHF. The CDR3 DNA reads TGTGCCAGCAGTTTAGACAGGCGGCGTCAGAATTCACCCCTCCACTTT. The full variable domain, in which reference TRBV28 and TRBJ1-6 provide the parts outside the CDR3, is DVKVTQSSRYLVKRTGEKVFLECVQDMDHENMFWYRQDPGLGLRLIYFSYDVKMKEKGDIPEGYSVSREKKERFSLILESASTNQTSMYLCASSLDRRRQNSPLHFGNGTRLTVT.

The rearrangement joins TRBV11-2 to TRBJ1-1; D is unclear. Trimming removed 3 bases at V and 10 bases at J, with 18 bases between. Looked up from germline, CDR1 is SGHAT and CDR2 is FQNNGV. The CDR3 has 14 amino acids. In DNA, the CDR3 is TGTGCCAGCAGCTTTGCAGGAGCTAGCTCTACAGCTTTCTTT. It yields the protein CASSFAGASSTAFF.

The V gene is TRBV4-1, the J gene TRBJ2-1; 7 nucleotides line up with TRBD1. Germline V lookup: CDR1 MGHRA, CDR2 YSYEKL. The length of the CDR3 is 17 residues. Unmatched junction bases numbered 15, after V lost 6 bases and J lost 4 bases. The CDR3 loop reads CASRSTTGTDYYNEQFF. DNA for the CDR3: TGCGCCAGCAGGTCCACTACCGGGACAGACTATTACAATGAGCAGTTCTTC.

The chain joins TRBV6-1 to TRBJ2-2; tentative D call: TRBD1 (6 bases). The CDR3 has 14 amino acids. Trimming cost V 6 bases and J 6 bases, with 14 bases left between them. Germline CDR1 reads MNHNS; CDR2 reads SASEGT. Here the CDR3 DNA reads TGTGCCAGCAGGAACAGGGAACAATCCGGGGAGCTGTTTTTT. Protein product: CASRNREQSGELFF.

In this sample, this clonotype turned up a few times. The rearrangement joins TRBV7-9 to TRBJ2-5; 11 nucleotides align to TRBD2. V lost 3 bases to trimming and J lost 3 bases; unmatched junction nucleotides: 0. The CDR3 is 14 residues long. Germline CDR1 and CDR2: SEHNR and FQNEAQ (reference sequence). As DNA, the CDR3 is TGTGCCAGCAGCTTTAGCGGGAGGGAAGAGACCCAGTACTTC. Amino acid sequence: CASSFSGREETQYF. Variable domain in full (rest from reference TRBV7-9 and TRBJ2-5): DTGVSQNPRHKITKRGQNVTFRCDPISEHNRLYWYRQTLGQGPEFLTYFQNEAQLEKSRLLSDRFSAERPKGSFSTLEIQRTEQGDSAMYLCASSFSGREETQYFGPGTRLLVL.

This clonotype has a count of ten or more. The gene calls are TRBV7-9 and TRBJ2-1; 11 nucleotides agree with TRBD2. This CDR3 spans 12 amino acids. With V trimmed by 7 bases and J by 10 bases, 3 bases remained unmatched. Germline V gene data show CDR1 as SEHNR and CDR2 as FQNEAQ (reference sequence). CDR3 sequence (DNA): TGTGCCAGCACTAGACTAGCGGGGGAGCAGTTCTTC. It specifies CASTRLAGEQFF.

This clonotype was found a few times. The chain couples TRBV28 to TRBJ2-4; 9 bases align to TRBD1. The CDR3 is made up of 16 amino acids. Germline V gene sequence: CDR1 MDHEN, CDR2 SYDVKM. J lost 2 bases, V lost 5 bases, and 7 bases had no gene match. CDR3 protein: CASSMPGQGTKNIQYF. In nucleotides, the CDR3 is TGTGCCAGCAGTATGCCGGGACAGGGCACCAAAAACATTCAGTACTTC.

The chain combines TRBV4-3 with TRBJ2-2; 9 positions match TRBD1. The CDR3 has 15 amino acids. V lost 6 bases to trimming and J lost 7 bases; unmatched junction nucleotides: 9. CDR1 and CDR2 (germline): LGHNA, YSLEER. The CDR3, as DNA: TGCGCCAGCAGAACCGGGACAGGGTACGGCGGGGAGCTGTTTTTT. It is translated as CASRTGTGYGGELFF.

The CDR3: CASSLSRESNQPQHF. CDR3 DNA: TGTGCCAGCAGTTTAAGCAGGGAGAGCAATCAGCCCCAGCATTTT. The chain uses TRBV27 and TRBJ1-5; TRBD1 is a possible D gene (5 bases). Deletions cut 2 bases from V and 1 base from J, with 9 bases between. CDR1 MNHEY and CDR2 SMNVEV come from the germline V gene (reference sequence). The CDR3 runs 15 residues.

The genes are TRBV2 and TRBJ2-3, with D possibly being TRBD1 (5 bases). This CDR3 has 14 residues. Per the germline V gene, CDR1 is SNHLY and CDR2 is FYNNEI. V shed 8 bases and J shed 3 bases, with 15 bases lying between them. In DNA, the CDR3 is TGTGCCAGCGTTTCAGGGATCTCGACAGATACGCAGTATTTT. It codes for CASVSGISTDTQYF.

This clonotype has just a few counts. CDR3: CASSAPTGNPHTQYF. In nucleotides, the CDR3 is TGTGCCAGCAGCGCCCCTACAGGGAACCCACATACGCAGTATTTT. The chain couples TRBV7-9 to TRBJ2-3, with D possibly TRBD1 on 6 matching bases. The CDR3 sequence is 15 residues long. V lost 5 bases to trimming and J lost 7 bases, with 19 bases between them. Germline V gives CDR1 SEHNR, CDR2 FQNEAQ (reference sequence).

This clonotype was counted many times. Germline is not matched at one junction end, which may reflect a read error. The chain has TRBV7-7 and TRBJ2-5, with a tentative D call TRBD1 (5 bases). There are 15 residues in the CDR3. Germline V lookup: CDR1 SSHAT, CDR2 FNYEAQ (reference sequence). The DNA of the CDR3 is TGTGCTAGCAGCCCCCAGTGGGGCCCCCGAGAGACCCAGTACTTC. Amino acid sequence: CASSPQWGPRETQYF. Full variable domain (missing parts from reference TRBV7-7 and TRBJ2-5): GAGVSQSPRYKVTKRGQDVTLRCDPISSHATLYWYQQALGQGPEFLTYFNYEAQPDKSGLPSDRFSAERPEGSISTLTIQRTEQRDSAMYRCASSPQWGPRETQYFGPGTRLLVL.

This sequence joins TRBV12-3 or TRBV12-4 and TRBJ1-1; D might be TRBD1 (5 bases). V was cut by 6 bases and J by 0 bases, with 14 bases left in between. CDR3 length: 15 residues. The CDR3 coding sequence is TGTGCCAGCAGCCCTGGGGGAAGTATGAACACTGAAGCTTTCTTT. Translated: CASSPGGSMNTEAFF.

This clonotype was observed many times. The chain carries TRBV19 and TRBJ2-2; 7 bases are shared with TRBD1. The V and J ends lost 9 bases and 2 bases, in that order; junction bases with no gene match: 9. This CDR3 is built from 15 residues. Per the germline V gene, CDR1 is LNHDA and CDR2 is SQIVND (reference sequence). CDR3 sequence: CASLGQLLNTGELFF. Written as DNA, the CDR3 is TGTGCCAGCCTGGGACAGCTACTAAACACCGGGGAGCTGTTTTTT. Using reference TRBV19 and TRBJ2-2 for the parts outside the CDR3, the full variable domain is DGGITQSPKYLFRKEGQNVTLSCEQNLNHDAMYWYRQDPGQGLRLIYYSQIVNDFQKGDIAEGYSVSREKKESFPLTVTSAQKNPTAFYLCASLGQLLNTGELFFGEGSRLTVL.

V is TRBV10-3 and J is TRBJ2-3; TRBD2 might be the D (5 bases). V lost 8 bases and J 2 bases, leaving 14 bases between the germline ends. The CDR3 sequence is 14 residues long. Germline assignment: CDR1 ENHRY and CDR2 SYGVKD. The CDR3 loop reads CAIGGSANTDTQYF. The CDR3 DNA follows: TGTGCCATCGGAGGTAGCGCAAACACAGATACGCAGTATTTT.

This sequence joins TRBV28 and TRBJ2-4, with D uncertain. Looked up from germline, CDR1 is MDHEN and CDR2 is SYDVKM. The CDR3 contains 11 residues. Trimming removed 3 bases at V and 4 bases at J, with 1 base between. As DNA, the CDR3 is TGTGCCAGCAGTTTGAAAAACATTCAGTACTTC. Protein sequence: CASSLKNIQYF.

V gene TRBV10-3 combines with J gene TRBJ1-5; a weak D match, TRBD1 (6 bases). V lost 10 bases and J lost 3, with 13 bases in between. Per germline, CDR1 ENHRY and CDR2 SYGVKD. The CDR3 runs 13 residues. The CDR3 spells CATSAGANQPQHF. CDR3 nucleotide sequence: TGTGCCACCTCGGCAGGGGCCAATCAGCCCCAGCATTTT.

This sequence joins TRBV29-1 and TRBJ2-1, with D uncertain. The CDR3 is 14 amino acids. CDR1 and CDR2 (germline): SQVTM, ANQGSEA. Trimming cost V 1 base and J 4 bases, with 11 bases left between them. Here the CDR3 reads CSVEGIGSYNEQFF. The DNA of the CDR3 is TGCAGCGTTGAAGGGATCGGGTCGTACAATGAGCAGTTCTTC.

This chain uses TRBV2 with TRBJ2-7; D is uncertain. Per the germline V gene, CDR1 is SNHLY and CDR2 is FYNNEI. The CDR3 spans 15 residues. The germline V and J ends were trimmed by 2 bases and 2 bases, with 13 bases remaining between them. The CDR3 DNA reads TGTGCCAGCAGTGAACTCGGACGGACCACCTACGAGCAGTACTTC. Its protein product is CASSELGRTTYEQYF.